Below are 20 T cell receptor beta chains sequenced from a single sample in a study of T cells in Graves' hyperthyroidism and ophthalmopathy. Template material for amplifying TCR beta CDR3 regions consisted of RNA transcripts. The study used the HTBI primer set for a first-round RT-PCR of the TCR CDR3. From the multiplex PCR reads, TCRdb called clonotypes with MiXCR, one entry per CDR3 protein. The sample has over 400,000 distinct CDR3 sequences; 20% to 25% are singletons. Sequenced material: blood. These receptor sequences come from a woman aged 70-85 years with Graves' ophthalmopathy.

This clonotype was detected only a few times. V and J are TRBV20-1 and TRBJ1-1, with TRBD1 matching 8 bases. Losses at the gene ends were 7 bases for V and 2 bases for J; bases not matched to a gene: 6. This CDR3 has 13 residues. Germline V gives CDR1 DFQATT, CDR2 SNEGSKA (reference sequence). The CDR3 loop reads CSGSGGVNTEAFF. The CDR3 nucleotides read TGCAGTGGGTCAGGGGGCGTTAACACTGAAGCTTTCTTT.

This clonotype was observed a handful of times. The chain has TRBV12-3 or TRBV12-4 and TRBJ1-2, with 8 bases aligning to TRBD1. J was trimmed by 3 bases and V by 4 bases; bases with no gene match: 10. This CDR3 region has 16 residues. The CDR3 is CASSSRDRIGYYGYTF. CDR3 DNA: TGTGCCAGCAGTTCCCGGGACAGGATCGGGTACTATGGCTACACCTTC.

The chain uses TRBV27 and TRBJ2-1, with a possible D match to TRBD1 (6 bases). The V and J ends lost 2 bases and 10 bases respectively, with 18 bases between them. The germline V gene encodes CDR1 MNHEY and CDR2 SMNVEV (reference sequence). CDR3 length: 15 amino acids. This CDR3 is CASSLQAGVPREQFF. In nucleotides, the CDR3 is TGTGCCAGCAGTTTACAGGCAGGGGTCCCCCGAGAGCAGTTCTTC.

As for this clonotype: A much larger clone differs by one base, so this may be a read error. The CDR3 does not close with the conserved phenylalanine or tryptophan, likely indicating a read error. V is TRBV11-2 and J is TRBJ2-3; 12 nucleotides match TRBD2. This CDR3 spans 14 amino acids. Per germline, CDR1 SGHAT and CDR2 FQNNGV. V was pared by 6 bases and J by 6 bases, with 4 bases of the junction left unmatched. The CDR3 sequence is CASRLAGGADTQYL. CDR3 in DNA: TGTGCCAGCAGACTAGCGGGAGGTGCGGATACGCAGTATCTT.

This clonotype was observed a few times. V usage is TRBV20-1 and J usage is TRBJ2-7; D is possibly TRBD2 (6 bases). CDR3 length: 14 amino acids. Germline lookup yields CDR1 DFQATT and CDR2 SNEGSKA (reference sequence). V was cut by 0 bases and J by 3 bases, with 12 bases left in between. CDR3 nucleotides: TGCAGTGCTAGAGATCGGGGGAAACTCTACGAGCAGTACTTC. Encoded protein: CSARDRGKLYEQYF.

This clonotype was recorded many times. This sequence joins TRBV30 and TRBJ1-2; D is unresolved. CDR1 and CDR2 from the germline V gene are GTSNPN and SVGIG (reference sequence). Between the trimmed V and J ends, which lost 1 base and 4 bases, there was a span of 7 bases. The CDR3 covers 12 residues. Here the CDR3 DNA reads TGTGCCTGGAGTGGTATGAGCTATGGCTACACCTTC. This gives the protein CAWSGMSYGYTF. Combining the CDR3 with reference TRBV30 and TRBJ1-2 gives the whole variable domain SQTIHQWPATLVQPVGSPLSLECTVEGTSNPNLYWYRQAAGRGLQLLFYSVGIGQISSEVPQNLSASRPQDRQFILSSKKLLLSDSGFYLCAWSGMSYGYTFGSGTRLTVV.

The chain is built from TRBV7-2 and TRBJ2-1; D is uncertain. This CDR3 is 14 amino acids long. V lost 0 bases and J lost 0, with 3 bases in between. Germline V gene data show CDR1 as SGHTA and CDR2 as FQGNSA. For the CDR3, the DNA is TGTGCCAGCAGCTTAGCGAACTCCTACAATGAGCAGTTCTTC. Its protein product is CASSLANSYNEQFF. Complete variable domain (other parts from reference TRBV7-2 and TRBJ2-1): GAGVSQSPSNKVTEKGKDVELRCDPISGHTALYWYRQSLGQGLEFLIYFQGNSAPDKSGLPSDRFSAERTGGSVSTLTIQRTQQEDSAVYLCASSLANSYNEQFFGPGTRLTVL.

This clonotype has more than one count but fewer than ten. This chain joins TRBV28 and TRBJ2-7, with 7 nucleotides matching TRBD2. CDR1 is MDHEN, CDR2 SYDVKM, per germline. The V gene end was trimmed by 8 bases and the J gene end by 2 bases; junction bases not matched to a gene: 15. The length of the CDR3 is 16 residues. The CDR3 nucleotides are TGTGCCAGCTCACCATTCCTAGCGGCTGCTACCTACGAGCAGTACTTC. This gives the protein CASSPFLAAATYEQYF.

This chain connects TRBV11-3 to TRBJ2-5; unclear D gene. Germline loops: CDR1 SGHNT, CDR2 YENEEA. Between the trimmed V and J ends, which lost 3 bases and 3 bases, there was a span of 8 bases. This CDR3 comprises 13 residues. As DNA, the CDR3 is TGTGCCAGCAGCTTGGGGATTAAAGAGACCCAGTACTTC. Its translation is CASSLGIKETQYF.

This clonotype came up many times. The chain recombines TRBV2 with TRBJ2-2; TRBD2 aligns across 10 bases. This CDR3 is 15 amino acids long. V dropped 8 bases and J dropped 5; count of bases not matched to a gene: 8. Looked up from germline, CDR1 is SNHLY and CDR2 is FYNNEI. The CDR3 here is CASGLAGGGTGELFF. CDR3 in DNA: TGTGCCAGCGGGTTAGCGGGAGGAGGTACCGGGGAGCTGTTTTTT.

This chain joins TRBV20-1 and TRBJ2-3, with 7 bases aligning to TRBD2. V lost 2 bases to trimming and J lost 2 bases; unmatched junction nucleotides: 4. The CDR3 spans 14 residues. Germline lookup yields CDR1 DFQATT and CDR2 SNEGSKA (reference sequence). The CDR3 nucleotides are TGCAGTGCTAGAAAAGCGGGGCTCACAGATACGCAGTATTTT. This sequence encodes CSARKAGLTDTQYF.

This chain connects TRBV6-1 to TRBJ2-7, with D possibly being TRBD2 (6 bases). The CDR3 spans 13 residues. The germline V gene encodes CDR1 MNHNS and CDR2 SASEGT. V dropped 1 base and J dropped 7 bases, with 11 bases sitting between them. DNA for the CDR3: TGTGCCAGCAGTGAAGGACACGGAGGGGAGCAGTACTTC. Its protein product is CASSEGHGGEQYF.

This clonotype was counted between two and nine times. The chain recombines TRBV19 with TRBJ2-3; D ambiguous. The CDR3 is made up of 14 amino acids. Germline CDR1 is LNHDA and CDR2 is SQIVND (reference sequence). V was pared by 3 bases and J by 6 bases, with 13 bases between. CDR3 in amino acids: CASSIPSRLDTQYF. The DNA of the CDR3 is TGTGCCAGTAGTATCCCCTCACGACTGGATACGCAGTATTTT.

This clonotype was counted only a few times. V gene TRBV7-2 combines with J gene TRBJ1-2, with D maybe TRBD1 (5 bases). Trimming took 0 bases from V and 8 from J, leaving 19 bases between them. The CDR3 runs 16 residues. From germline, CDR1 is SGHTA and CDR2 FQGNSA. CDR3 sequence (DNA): TGTGCCAGCAGCTTAGCCCGCAGGGAAGGCGCAACGGGCTACACCTTC. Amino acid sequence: CASSLARREGATGYTF.

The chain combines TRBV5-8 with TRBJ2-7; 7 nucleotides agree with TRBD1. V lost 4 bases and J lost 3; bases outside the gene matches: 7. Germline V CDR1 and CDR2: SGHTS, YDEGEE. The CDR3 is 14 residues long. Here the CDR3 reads CASSPGTENYEQYF. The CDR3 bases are TGTGCCAGCAGCCCCGGGACAGAGAACTACGAGCAGTACTTC.

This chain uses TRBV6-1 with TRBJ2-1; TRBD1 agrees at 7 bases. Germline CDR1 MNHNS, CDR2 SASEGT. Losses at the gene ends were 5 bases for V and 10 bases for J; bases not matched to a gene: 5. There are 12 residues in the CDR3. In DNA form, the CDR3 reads TGTGCCAGCAGTTTTGACAGGGACGAGCAGTTCTTC. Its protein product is CASSFDRDEQFF.

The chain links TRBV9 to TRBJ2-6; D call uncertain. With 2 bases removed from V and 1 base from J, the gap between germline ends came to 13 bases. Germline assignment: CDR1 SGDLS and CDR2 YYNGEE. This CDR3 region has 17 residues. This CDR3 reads CASSVPRRASGANVLTF. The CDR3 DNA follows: TGTGCCAGCAGCGTCCCCCGCCGGGCATCTGGGGCCAACGTCCTGACTTTC.

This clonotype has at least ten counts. CDR3 region: CASSYGANTEAFF. The CDR3 nucleotides read TGTGCCAGCAGCTATGGGGCGAACACTGAAGCTTTCTTT. The rearrangement links TRBV7-3 to TRBJ1-1, with TRBD1 as a possible D gene (5 bases). The CDR3 has 13 residues. Germline V gene lookup returns CDR1 SGHTA and CDR2 FQGTGA. The V end was cut by 4 bases, the J end by 1 base, with 7 bases between.

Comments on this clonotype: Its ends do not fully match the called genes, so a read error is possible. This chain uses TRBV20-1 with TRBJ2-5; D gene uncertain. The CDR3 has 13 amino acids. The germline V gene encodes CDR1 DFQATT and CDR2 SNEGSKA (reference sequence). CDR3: CSADARSRRLSDF. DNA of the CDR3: TGCAGTGCTGATGCCCGGTCTCGTCGTCTGTCGGACTTC.

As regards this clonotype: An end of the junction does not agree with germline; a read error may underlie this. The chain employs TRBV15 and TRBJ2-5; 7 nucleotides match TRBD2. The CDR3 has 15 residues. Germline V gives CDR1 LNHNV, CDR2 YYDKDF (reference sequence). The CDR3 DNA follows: TGTGCCACCAGCAGAGGTCAGCGGGACCACGAGACCCAGTACTTC. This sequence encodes CATSRGQRDHETQYF.